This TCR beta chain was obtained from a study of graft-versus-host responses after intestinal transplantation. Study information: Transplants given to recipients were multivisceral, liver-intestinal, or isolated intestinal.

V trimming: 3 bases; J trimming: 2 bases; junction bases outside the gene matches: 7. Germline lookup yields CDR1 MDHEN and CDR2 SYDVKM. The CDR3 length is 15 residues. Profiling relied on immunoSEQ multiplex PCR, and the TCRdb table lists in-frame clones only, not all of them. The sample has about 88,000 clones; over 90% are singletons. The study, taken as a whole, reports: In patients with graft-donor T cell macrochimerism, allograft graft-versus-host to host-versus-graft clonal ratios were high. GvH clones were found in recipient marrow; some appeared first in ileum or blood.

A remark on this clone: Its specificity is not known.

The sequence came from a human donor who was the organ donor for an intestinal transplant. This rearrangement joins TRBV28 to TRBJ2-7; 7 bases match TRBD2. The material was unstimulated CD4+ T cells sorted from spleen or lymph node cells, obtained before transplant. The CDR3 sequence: CASSLGGASPYEQYF. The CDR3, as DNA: TGTGCCAGCAGTTTGGGAGGGGCATCGCCCTACGAGCAGTACTTC. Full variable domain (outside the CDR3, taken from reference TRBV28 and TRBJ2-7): DVKVTQSSRYLVKRTGEKVFLECVQDMDHENMFWYRQDPGLGLRLIYFSYDVKMKEKGDIPEGYSVSREKKERFSLILESASTNQTSMYLCASSLGGASPYEQYFGPGTRLTVT.